Listed below are T cell receptor beta chains from one sample, sequenced in a study of blood T cell repertoires in COVID-19. Profiling relied on immunoSEQ multiplex PCR, and the TCRdb table lists in-frame clones only, not all of them. The repertoire holds 160,000 or so clones, with around 87% as singletons. Material: peripheral blood. Receptors were obtained from a woman in her 40s with acute or convalescent COVID-19. Both conserved end residues are part of each CDR3. A D gene is named only where the DNA matches it firmly. Only part of the rows carry a size: once, few, many, or a class if the clone is expanded.

V gene,J gene,D gene,clone size,CDR3 protein,CDR3 DNA
TRBV12-3/TRBV12-4,TRBJ1-1,.,few,CASSRGRGTEAFF,TGTGCCAGCTCCAGGGGCCGGGGCACTGAAGCTTTCTTT
TRBV29-1,TRBJ1-5,TRBD1,.,CSVAQGSGGNQPQHF,TGCAGCGTTGCACAGGGGTCAGGGGGCAATCAGCCCCAGCATTTT
TRBV4-1,TRBJ1-1,.,.,CASSQDSASAFF,TGCGCCAGCAGCCAAGATTCCGCGTCTGCTTTCTTT
TRBV11-3,TRBJ2-7,.,.,CASSADSLREQYF,TGTGCCAGCAGCGCCGACAGTCTTCGGGAGCAGTACTTC
TRBV28,TRBJ2-7,.,.,CASSLDSVSSYEQYF,TGTGCCAGCAGTTTGGACAGTGTTTCGTCGTACGAGCAGTACTTC
TRBV27,TRBJ2-2,TRBD1,.,CASSPDRGRVTGELFF,TGTGCCAGCAGTCCCGACAGGGGGCGCGTGACCGGGGAGCTGTTTTTT
TRBV7-6,TRBJ2-1,.,.,CASSLGGSQGLDEQFF,TGTGCCAGCAGCTTAGGTGGGTCGCAGGGGTTGGATGAGCAGTTCTTC
TRBV10-3,TRBJ2-1,.,.,CASCPMVRGSDNEQFF,TGTGCCTCCTGTCCAATGGTAAGGGGAAGTGACAATGAGCAGTTCTTC
TRBV21-1,TRBJ1-5,.,.,CASSKVGRGLRGRNQPQHF,TGTGCCAGCAGCAAAGTGGGCAGGGGGCTCCGTGGCCGAAATCAGCCCCAGCATTTT
TRBV11-2,TRBJ2-6,.,.,CASRKARGAGANVLTF,TGTGCCAGCAGGAAGGCCCGGGGTGCTGGGGCCAACGTCCTGACTTTC
TRBV4-1,TRBJ2-1,TRBD2,many,CASTQVDLGLAPNEQFF,TGCGCCAGCACCCAAGTGGATTTAGGACTAGCCCCCAATGAGCAGTTCTTC
TRBV30,TRBJ1-2,TRBD1,.,CAWSARRGTGGGYGYTF,TGTGCCTGGAGTGCCCGACGGGGGACAGGAGGAGGATATGGCTACACCTTC
TRBV19,TRBJ2-6,.,once,CASSERTLSGANVLTF,TGTGCCAGTAGTGAGCGGACCCTCTCTGGGGCCAACGTCCTGACTTTC
TRBV5-4,TRBJ2-2,.,.,CASSRTTSYAGELFF,TGTGCCAGCAGCCGCACCACTAGTTATGCCGGGGAGCTGTTTTTT
TRBV28,TRBJ2-7,.,.,CASSPNDSAYEQYF,TGTGCCAGCAGTCCCAATGACTCCGCCTACGAGCAGTACTTC
TRBV7-2,TRBJ1-2,.,.,CASSFNYRAEPRGYTF,TGTGCCAGCAGCTTCAATTACAGGGCAGAACCAAGGGGCTACACCTTC
TRBV19,TRBJ2-7,TRBD2,.,CATGTSGSLNDEQYF,TGTGCCACCGGGACTAGCGGGAGTCTAAACGACGAGCAGTACTTC
TRBV9,TRBJ2-4,.,.,CASSVGQEFGIQYF,TGTGCCAGCAGCGTAGGACAGGAGTTCGGCATTCAGTACTTC
TRBV27,TRBJ1-5,.,.,CASSLFFGGTGQPQHF,TGTGCCAGCAGTTTATTTTTCGGGGGGACGGGGCAGCCCCAGCATTTT
TRBV10-3,TRBJ2-6,TRBD1,.,CAISGQAPSGANVLTF,TGTGCCATCAGCGGACAGGCCCCCTCTGGGGCCAACGTCCTGACTTTC
TRBV5-6,TRBJ2-7,.,few,CASSLVDRTYEQYF,TGTGCCAGCAGCCTCGTGGACAGAACCTACGAGCAGTACTTC
TRBV5-4,TRBJ1-1,TRBD1,once,CASSSSDRGPSAFF,TGTGCCAGCAGCTCGTCGGACAGGGGGCCCTCAGCTTTCTTT
TRBV12-3/TRBV12-4,TRBJ2-7,.,few,CASSLHYEQYF,TGTGCCAGCAGTTTACACTACGAGCAGTACTTC
TRBV9,TRBJ1-2,.,.,CASSLNLVEVSNYGYTF,TGTGCCAGCAGCCTGAACTTAGTGGAGGTCTCTAACTATGGCTACACCTTC
TRBV6-5,TRBJ2-7,.,.,CASIGTVFDEQYF,TGTGCCAGCATCGGGACTGTCTTCGACGAGCAGTACTTC
TRBV7-9,TRBJ1-1,.,.,CASRPGGAQNTEAFF,TGTGCCAGCAGGCCTGGTGGGGCCCAGAACACTGAAGCTTTCTTT